This T cell receptor (gamma chain) is from a study of gamma delta lymphoproliferative disorders and STAT genes. Overall study: At least 50 ng of genomic DNA went into each LymphoTrack Dx TCRG Assay library. Notes on the study in general: Most major patient clonotypes were shared with at least one healthy donor.

Germline V CDR1 and CDR2: GITISATS, ISYDGTV (reference sequence). Trimming took 7 bases from V and 3 from J; bases not matched to a gene: 6. The CDR3 is made up of 12 amino acids. TCRdb reapplied CATT to the multiplex PCR reads. This table has around 5,000 gamma-chain clones, about 7.5% appearing once. This clone was detected many times. What it binds is unknown. Sequencing used genomic DNA taken from PBMCs of patients and controls. This rearrangement joins TRGV9 to TRGJ1 or TRGJ2. TCRdb records no J gene; here it was assigned by comparing the DNA to germline. Sequences were obtained from blood. The sequence was obtained from a human donor in good health. In nucleotides, the CDR3 is TGTGCCTTGTGCGTTTGTTATTATAAGAAACTCTTT. This codes for CALCVCYYKKLF.